Below, 16 T cell receptor beta chains from the same sample are listed, as sequenced in a study of human T cells and chemical hapten exposure. Noted time point: pre-sensitization, week 0. Treatment denoted: therapeutic diphenylcyclopropenone sensitization with weekly scalp DPC. MiXCR, run by TCRdb on the RACE reads, gives a single entry per CDR3 protein. The sample shows approximately 320,000 distinct CDR3 sequences, around 5% of them seen only once. The specimen comprised whole blood, sampled in connection with sensitization to the hapten diphenylcyclopropenone (DPC). These receptors were obtained from a woman between 18 and 29 years old with alopecia areata. Some clones in this sample may be carry-over from other donors' samples.

This clonotype was observed a handful of times. V usage is TRBV7-9 and J usage is TRBJ1-2; TRBD1 matches 12 bases. CDR3 length equals 17 residues. V shed 7 bases and J 7 bases; nucleotides not matched to a gene: 16. Germline V gives CDR1 SEHNR, CDR2 FQNEAQ (reference sequence). In DNA form, the CDR3 reads TGTGCCAGCACCCATGAAGCGGGACAGGGGGCGCGTGCTGGCTACACCTTC. Its translation is CASTHEAGQGARAGYTF.

This clonotype was recorded at least ten times. This chain links TRBV6-4 with TRBJ1-1, with 8 nucleotides matching TRBD1. J was trimmed by 6 bases and V by 7 bases; bases with no gene match: 13. CDR3 length: 15 amino acids. The germline V gene has CDR1 MRHNA and CDR2 SNTAGT. In DNA form, the CDR3 reads TGTGCCAGCAAATCGAATCAGGGGGCACAAGCTGAAGCTTTCTTT. Translating it yields CASKSNQGAQAEAFF.

This clonotype was recorded at least ten times. The chain employs TRBV7-2 and TRBJ2-3; 11 positions match TRBD1. J was trimmed by 6 bases and V by 8 bases; bases with no gene match: 16. CDR1 and CDR2 (germline): SGHTA, FQGNSA. The CDR3 sequence is 17 residues long. Here the CDR3 reads CASSEQGGQGAPDTQYF. As DNA, the CDR3 is TGTGCCAGCTCAGAACAGGGCGGACAGGGGGCGCCGGATACGCAGTATTTT.

This clonotype has more than one count but fewer than ten. This chain connects TRBV27 to TRBJ2-5; 11 bases align to TRBD2. V lost 5 bases, J lost 3 bases, and 5 bases stayed unmatched. The CDR3 sequence is 15 residues long. Germline V gene data show CDR1 as MNHEY and CDR2 as SMNVEV (reference sequence). DNA for the CDR3: TGTGCCAGCAGTCCCTTACTAGCGGGGGAAGAGACCCAGTACTTC. It translates to CASSPLLAGEETQYF.

This clonotype was detected ten times or more. The chain recombines TRBV10-3 with TRBJ1-1, with 8 bases that match TRBD1. The CDR3 is made up of 14 amino acids. V was pared by 9 bases and J by 3 bases, with 9 bases of the junction left unmatched. Germline V gives CDR1 ENHRY, CDR2 SYGVKD. The CDR3: CAIAPGDRYTEAFF. The CDR3, as DNA: TGTGCCATAGCTCCTGGGGACAGGTACACTGAAGCTTTCTTT.

This clonotype appeared many times. V and J are TRBV6-1 and TRBJ2-3; D ambiguous. The CDR3 is 14 amino acids. Germline V gene lookup returns CDR1 MNHNS and CDR2 SASEGT. Trimming removed 2 bases at V and 0 bases at J, with 6 bases between. CDR3 DNA sequence: TGTGCCAGCAGTGAATCGGGTAGCACAGATACGCAGTATTTT. It encodes CASSESGSTDTQYF.

In its sample, this clonotype was seen many times. CDR3 sequence (DNA): TGTGCCAGCAGCTTAGATCAGGACTACAATGAGCAGTTCTTC. This translates into CASSLDQDYNEQFF. The J gene is TRBJ2-1, the V gene TRBV11-2; D gene ambiguous. Trimming took 0 bases from V and 3 from J, leaving 6 bases between them. CDR3 length: 14 amino acids. CDR1 and CDR2 from the germline V gene are SGHAT and FQNNGV.

This clonotype was recorded many times. The chain recombines TRBV28 with TRBJ2-7; D gene uncertain. Trimming shortened V by 3 bases and J by 0 bases, and 9 bases separated the two germline ends. The CDR3 sequence is 14 residues long. Germline V gene lookup returns CDR1 MDHEN and CDR2 SYDVKM. CDR3 region: CASSFLDSSYEQYF. CDR3 DNA sequence: TGTGCCAGCAGTTTCTTAGACTCCTCCTACGAGCAGTACTTC.

This clonotype showed up just a few times. The chain carries TRBV11-2 and TRBJ2-7; D is possibly TRBD2 (6 bases). Trimming took 5 bases from V and 1 from J, leaving 12 bases between them. Looked up from germline, CDR1 is SGHAT and CDR2 is FQNNGV. The CDR3 is 14 amino acids. The CDR3 sequence is CASSPPGVSYEQYF. CDR3 DNA sequence: TGTGCCAGCAGCCCGCCGGGGGTTTCCTACGAGCAGTACTTC.

This clonotype was detected ten times or more. V usage is TRBV4-3 and J usage is TRBJ2-3, with TRBD2 matching 7 bases. Germline CDR1 is LGHNA and CDR2 is YSLEER. V gave up 7 bases and J gave up 0 bases; unmatched junction bases: 10. The CDR3 runs 16 residues. The chain's CDR3 is CASNRDYASSTDTQYF. CDR3 in DNA: TGCGCCAGCAACCGGGACTACGCATCTAGCACAGATACGCAGTATTTT.

In its sample, this clonotype was seen a few times. The rearrangement joins TRBV20-1 to TRBJ2-3, with D unclear. The CDR3 is 15 residues long. Per germline, CDR1 DFQATT and CDR2 SNEGSKA (reference sequence). The V end lost 0 bases, the J end lost 1 base, and 11 bases lay between the germline ends. CDR3 coding DNA: TGCAGTGCTAGAGATTCCAGGCAGGGCACAGATACGCAGTATTTT. It is translated as CSARDSRQGTDTQYF.

This clonotype was observed at least ten times. This chain joins TRBV28 and TRBJ2-3; maybe TRBD2 (6 bases). The germline gives CDR1 MDHEN, CDR2 SYDVKM. This CDR3 is 15 amino acids long. V was clipped by 5 bases and J by 1 base, with 13 bases between them. CDR3 DNA sequence: TGTGCCAGCAGTGTGAATGGCGGGGGCACAGATACGCAGTATTTT. Amino acid sequence: CASSVNGGGTDTQYF. The variable domain in full, completed from reference TRBV28 and TRBJ2-3, reads DVKVTQSSRYLVKRTGEKVFLECVQDMDHENMFWYRQDPGLGLRLIYFSYDVKMKEKGDIPEGYSVSREKKERFSLILESASTNQTSMYLCASSVNGGGTDTQYFGPGTRLTVL.

This chain links TRBV20-1 with TRBJ2-1; TRBD1 matches 7 bases. This CDR3 contains 13 residues. Trimming took 5 bases from V and 6 from J; bases not matched to a gene: 7. CDR1 is DFQATT and CDR2 is SNEGSKA in the germline V gene (reference sequence). The CDR3 coding sequence is TGCAGTGCTGGGAGAACAGGGGTCAATGAGCAGTTCTTC. It is translated as CSAGRTGVNEQFF.

The chain carries TRBV5-1 and TRBJ2-4; D unclear. The V gene lost 2 bases and the J gene lost 5 bases, with 17 bases spanning the gap. Germline CDR1 SGHRS, CDR2 YFSETQ. CDR3 length: 16 residues. The DNA of the CDR3 is TGCGCCAGCAGCTTAAGTCCCCCGGCCGTCCAAAACATTCAGTACTTC. It encodes CASSLSPPAVQNIQYF.

Many counts were recorded for this clonotype. V usage is TRBV12-3 or TRBV12-4 and J usage is TRBJ2-3, with TRBD2 matching 7 bases. With 10 bases clipped from V and 3 bases from J, the junction kept 7 bases outside the gene matches. This CDR3 comprises 13 residues. The CDR3 nucleotides read TGTGCCACCGGGGCTAGCGGTACAGATACGCAGTATTTT. Its translation: CATGASGTDTQYF.

Ten or more counts support this clonotype. The chain carries TRBV28 and TRBJ2-3, with D perhaps matching TRBD2 (7 bases). Germline V CDR1 and CDR2: MDHEN, SYDVKM. V was shortened by 6 bases and J by 4 bases, with 17 bases between the two germline ends. The CDR3 runs to 15 residues. The CDR3 DNA reads as TGTGCCAGCAGGAACTCTAGGGGGGGGTCAGATACGCAGTATTTT. Its protein product is CASRNSRGGSDTQYF. Drawing the rest from reference TRBV28 and TRBJ2-3, the complete variable domain is DVKVTQSSRYLVKRTGEKVFLECVQDMDHENMFWYRQDPGLGLRLIYFSYDVKMKEKGDIPEGYSVSREKKERFSLILESASTNQTSMYLCASRNSRGGSDTQYFGPGTRLTVL.